These 24 T cell receptor beta chains were all obtained from the same sample, sequenced in a study of CD8 T cells in ankylosing spondylitis. MiXCR was run by TCRdb on the 5' RACE reads, yielding one entry per CDR3 protein. Here the sample spans roughly 180,000 distinct CDR3 sequences, over 10% being singletons. The sequenced sample was blood, either unsorted or a sorted T cell fraction (not recorded which). These receptors all stem from a female donor with ankylosing spondylitis or in good health (not recorded which).

This clonotype was detected many times. The rearrangement joins TRBV5-1 to TRBJ2-1; 13 nucleotides align to TRBD2. Germline V gene data show CDR1 as SGHRS and CDR2 as YFSETQ. The CDR3 is made up of 17 amino acids. With 0 bases clipped from V and 11 bases from J, the junction kept 11 bases outside the gene matches. The CDR3 DNA reads as TGCGCCAGCAGCTTGGCGGAAACTAGCGGGAGGGCCAGGAAGCAGTTCTTC. It yields the protein CASSLAETSGRARKQFF.

V usage is TRBV20-1 and J usage is TRBJ2-1; 9 bases line up with TRBD2. The CDR3 is 15 residues long. Looked up from germline, CDR1 is DFQATT and CDR2 is SNEGSKA (reference sequence). V shed 4 bases and J 4 bases; nucleotides not matched to a gene: 8. Written as DNA, the CDR3 is TGCAGTGCTACAGATCTAGCGGGGAGGTACAATGAGCAGTTCTTC. It is translated as CSATDLAGRYNEQFF.

The chain couples TRBV3-1 to TRBJ2-7; 9 positions agree with TRBD1. Trimming removed 5 bases from V and 2 bases from J; junction bases left unmatched: 1. CDR3 length: 13 amino acids. Germline V lookup: CDR1 LGHDT, CDR2 YNNKEL (reference sequence). The CDR3 DNA follows: TGTGCCAGCAGCTGGACAGGGGCCTACGAGCAGTACTTC. Its translation: CASSWTGAYEQYF.

This clonotype has ten or more counts. This chain uses TRBV5-1 with TRBJ1-1, with 10 bases lining up with TRBD1. Germline V gives CDR1 SGHRS, CDR2 YFSETQ. The CDR3 sequence is 17 residues long. With V trimmed by 0 bases and J by 8 bases, 13 bases remained unmatched. The CDR3 DNA is TGCGCCAGCAGCTTGGACGTCGGGAGACAGGGGGCCGGCGAAGCTTTCTTT. Protein product: CASSLDVGRQGAGEAFF.

The chain combines TRBV7-2 with TRBJ2-2; TRBD2 matches 9 bases. The V gene end was trimmed by 5 bases and the J gene end by 6 bases; junction bases not matched to a gene: 7. Germline CDR1 and CDR2: SGHTA and FQGNSA. The CDR3 sequence is 15 residues long. CDR3 amino acids: CASSRRGTSPGELFF. The CDR3 bases are TGTGCCAGCAGCCGTAGGGGGACTAGCCCCGGGGAGCTGTTTTTT.

This clonotype came up many times. The chain recombines TRBV27 with TRBJ1-2, with D unresolved. CDR1 is MNHEY and CDR2 is SMNVEV in the germline V gene (reference sequence). Trimming cost V 0 bases and J 4 bases, with 12 bases left between them. The CDR3 is 15 residues long. For the CDR3, the DNA is TGTGCCAGCAGTTTATCGGTGGGCGGTGGCTATGGCTACACCTTC. Protein product: CASSLSVGGGYGYTF.

The sample holds many counts of this clonotype. V is TRBV7-3 and J is TRBJ1-1; tentatively, D is TRBD1 (5 bases). Per the germline V gene, CDR1 is SGHTA and CDR2 is FQGTGA. The CDR3 has 13 residues. V gave up 5 bases and J gave up 5 bases, with 12 bases separating them. The CDR3 loop is CASSQMRGTEAFF. The CDR3 DNA follows: TGTGCCAGCAGCCAGATGAGGGGTACTGAAGCTTTCTTT.

The sample holds many counts of this clonotype. The chain recombines TRBV5-6 with TRBJ2-7; no firm D call. This CDR3 contains 15 residues. V lost 5 bases to trimming and J lost 1 base, with 16 bases between them. Germline lookup yields CDR1 SGHDT and CDR2 YYEEEE. DNA of the CDR3: TGTGCCAGCAGGGGCGGCCGCGTCCTTTCCTACGAGCAGTACTTC. Its translation: CASRGGRVLSYEQYF. The full variable domain, completed using reference TRBV5-6 and TRBJ2-7, is DAGVTQSPTHLIKTRGQQVTLRCSPKSGHDTVSWYQQALGQGPQFIFQYYEEEERQRGNFPDRFSGHQFPNYSSELNVNALLLGDSALYLCASRGGRVLSYEQYFGPGTRLTVT.

The rearrangement joins TRBV7-8 to TRBJ2-3, with D tentatively TRBD2 (7 bases). The CDR3 runs to 17 residues. With 3 bases removed from V and 0 bases from J, the gap between germline ends came to 16 bases. Germline CDR1 and CDR2: SGHVS and FQNEAQ. CDR3 nucleotide sequence: TGTGCCAGCAGCTTCGCGGGGGCGGGGACTAGCACAGATACGCAGTATTTT. It yields the protein CASSFAGAGTSTDTQYF.

The rearrangement uses TRBV7-2 and TRBJ2-1, with D unresolved. Per the germline V gene, CDR1 is SGHTA and CDR2 is FQGNSA. This CDR3 contains 13 residues. V shed 4 bases and J shed 5 bases, with 9 bases lying between them. This chain's CDR3 is CTSSSTGNNEQFF. Here the CDR3 DNA reads TGTACCAGCAGCTCGACTGGGAACAATGAGCAGTTCTTC.

Of note for this clonotype: It may be a read error: a sequence one base away is much more abundant. The chain links TRBV12-3 or TRBV12-4 to TRBJ1-6, with a weak D call TRBD1 (5 bases). The CDR3 is made up of 14 amino acids. V was trimmed by 4 bases and J by 18 bases, leaving 22 bases between them. This CDR3 is CASSYGAKLWSHHF. In DNA form, the CDR3 reads TGTGCCAGCAGTTACGGGGCTAAATTGTGGTCCCACCACTTT.

This clonotype was recorded at least ten times. The chain combines TRBV6-1 with TRBJ1-1; TRBD1 matches 8 bases. Per germline, CDR1 MNHNS and CDR2 SASEGT. J gave up 3 bases and V 4 bases, and 7 bases lay outside the gene matches. The CDR3 spans 15 residues. The CDR3, as DNA: TGTGCCAGCAGTGGGTTCCTACAGGGGGACACTGAAGCTTTCTTT. Protein sequence: CASSGFLQGDTEAFF.

This clonotype was detected ten times or more. CDR3 in amino acids: CSARGTSDLYEQYF. CDR3 DNA: TGCAGTGCTAGAGGGACTAGCGACCTCTACGAGCAGTACTTC. This rearrangement joins TRBV20-1 to TRBJ2-7; 9 nucleotides line up with TRBD2. Germline loops: CDR1 DFQATT, CDR2 SNEGSKA (reference sequence). This CDR3 spans 14 amino acids. The V segment lost 1 base and the J segment 3 bases; nucleotides outside the gene matches: 4.

This clonotype was observed many times. The rearrangement joins TRBV5-1 to TRBJ1-4, with D maybe TRBD1 (5 bases). The CDR3 contains 15 residues. Trimming took off 0 bases at V and 3 bases at J, with 9 bases between the two ends. Germline CDR1 SGHRS, CDR2 YFSETQ. The CDR3 coding sequence is TGCGCCAGCAGCTTGGAAGGGGTGTCTAATGAAAAACTGTTTTTT. Residues: CASSLEGVSNEKLFF.

J is TRBJ2-7 and V is TRBV20-1; 11 bases agree with TRBD1. V shed 3 bases, J shed 3 bases, and the junction held 7 bases outside the gene matches. The CDR3 loop spans 15 amino acids. Germline V gives CDR1 DFQATT, CDR2 SNEGSKA (reference sequence). CDR3: CSARDPGQGDYEQYF. DNA of the CDR3: TGCAGTGCTAGGGACCCGGGACAGGGGGACTACGAGCAGTACTTC.

The sample holds many counts of this clonotype. The V and J genes are TRBV3-1 and TRBJ1-1, with TRBD1 as a possible D gene (5 bases). Trimming took off 4 bases at V and 2 bases at J, with 8 bases between the two ends. This CDR3 comprises 13 residues. Germline V gene sequence: CDR1 LGHDT, CDR2 YNNKEL (reference sequence). This CDR3 reads CASSPTGNTEAFF. CDR3 DNA sequence: TGTGCCAGCAGCCCTACAGGTAACACTGAAGCTTTCTTT.

This clonotype has ten or more counts. This chain joins TRBV29-1 and TRBJ2-7, with 7 bases identical to TRBD1. CDR3 length equals 12 residues. Germline CDR1 SQVTM, CDR2 ANQGSEA. J was trimmed by 2 bases and V by 6 bases; bases with no gene match: 4. CDR3: CSVTGTAYEQYF. The CDR3 nucleotides are TGCAGCGTGACCGGGACAGCCTACGAGCAGTACTTC.

This clonotype was detected a few times. The genes are TRBV12-3 or TRBV12-4 and TRBJ2-2, with D perhaps TRBD1 or TRBD2 (6 bases each). V shed 6 bases and J shed 1 base, with 18 bases lying between them. The CDR3 has 17 residues. CDR3 sequence: CASSYALGGRNTGELFF. DNA for the CDR3: TGTGCCAGCAGCTACGCCTTGGGGGGCAGGAACACCGGGGAGCTGTTTTTT.

This clonotype was seen ten or more times. The genes are TRBV9 and TRBJ2-1; D call uncertain. V dropped 4 bases and J dropped 0 bases, with 11 bases sitting between them. The germline gives CDR1 SGDLS, CDR2 YYNGEE. This CDR3 is built from 15 residues. The CDR3 bases are TGTGCCAGCAGCCAAGATCGGGTCTCCTACAATGAGCAGTTCTTC. Its translation: CASSQDRVSYNEQFF.

This clonotype was found a few times. The gene calls are TRBV5-1 and TRBJ2-1; possibly TRBD2 for D (6 bases). The germline CDR1 and CDR2 sequences are SGHRS and YFSETQ. The V end lost 4 bases, the J end lost 8 bases, and 13 bases lay between the germline ends. The CDR3 is 13 amino acids. The CDR3 protein is CASSPGTEDEQFF. The CDR3 coding sequence is TGCGCCAGCAGCCCCGGGACTGAGGATGAGCAGTTCTTC.

This clonotype appeared a few times. V gene TRBV28 combines with J gene TRBJ1-5; 7 positions match TRBD1. The germline V gene has CDR1 MDHEN and CDR2 SYDVKM. The CDR3 contains 13 residues. Trimming took 6 bases from V and 7 from J; bases not matched to a gene: 6. DNA for the CDR3: TGTGCCAGCAGAGACAGGGCGATCCAGCCCCAGCATTTT. Its protein product is CASRDRAIQPQHF.

In its sample, this clonotype was seen many times. J is TRBJ1-4 and V is TRBV29-1; D is perhaps TRBD1 (6 bases). Germline CDR1 is SQVTM and CDR2 is ANQGSEA. Trimming removed 7 bases from V and 4 bases from J, with 13 bases in between. This CDR3 contains 13 residues. CDR3 protein: CSAQGTGNEKLFF. CDR3 in DNA: TGCAGCGCCCAGGGGACCGGTAATGAAAAACTGTTTTTT.

Points on this clonotype: A read error is possible here, since a much larger clone lies one base away. The chain combines TRBV7-2 with TRBJ2-7; 11 nucleotides match TRBD2. The CDR3 covers 15 residues. The V gene's germline CDR1 is SGHTA and CDR2 FQGNSA. The V and J ends lost 4 bases and 4 bases, in that order; junction bases with no gene match: 6. As DNA, the CDR3 is TGTGCCAGCAGCTCCCCTAGCGGGAGGATATACGAGCAGTACTTC. It is translated as CASSSPSGRIYEQYF.

This clonotype has at least ten counts. The V call is TRBV7-2, the J call TRBJ1-2; D gene ambiguous. Trimming cost V 5 bases and J 5 bases, with 12 bases left between them. Germline V gene data show CDR1 as SGHTA and CDR2 as FQGNSA. The CDR3 consists of 13 residues. Written as DNA, the CDR3 is TGTGCCAGCAGCCTACTGGGCAGTTATGGCTACACCTTC. Its translation: CASSLLGSYGYTF.